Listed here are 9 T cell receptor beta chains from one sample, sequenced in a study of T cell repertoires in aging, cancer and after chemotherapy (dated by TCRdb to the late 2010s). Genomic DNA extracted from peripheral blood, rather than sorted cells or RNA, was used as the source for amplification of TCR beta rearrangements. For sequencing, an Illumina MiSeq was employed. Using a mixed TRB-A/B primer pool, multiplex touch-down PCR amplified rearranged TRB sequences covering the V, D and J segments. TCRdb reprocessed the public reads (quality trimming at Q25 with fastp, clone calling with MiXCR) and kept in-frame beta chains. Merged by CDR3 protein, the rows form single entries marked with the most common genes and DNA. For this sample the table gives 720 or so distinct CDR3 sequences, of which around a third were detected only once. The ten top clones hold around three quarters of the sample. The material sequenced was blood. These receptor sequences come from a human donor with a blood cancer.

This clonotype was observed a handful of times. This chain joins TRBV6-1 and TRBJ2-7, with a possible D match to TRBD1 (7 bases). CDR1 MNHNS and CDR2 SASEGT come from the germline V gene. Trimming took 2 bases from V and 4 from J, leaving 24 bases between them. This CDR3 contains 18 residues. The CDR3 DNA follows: TGTGCCAGCAGTGAATCACTTACAGGGGCAGGGGGGTGGTACGAGCAGTACTTC. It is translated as CASSESLTGAGGWYEQYF.

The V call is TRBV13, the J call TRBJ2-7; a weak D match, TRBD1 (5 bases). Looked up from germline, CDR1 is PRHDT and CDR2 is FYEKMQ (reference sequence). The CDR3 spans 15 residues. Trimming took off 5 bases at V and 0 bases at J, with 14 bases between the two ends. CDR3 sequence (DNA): TGTGCCAGCAGCCACATAGGGGCCAGCTCCTACGAGCAGTACTTC. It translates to CASSHIGASSYEQYF.

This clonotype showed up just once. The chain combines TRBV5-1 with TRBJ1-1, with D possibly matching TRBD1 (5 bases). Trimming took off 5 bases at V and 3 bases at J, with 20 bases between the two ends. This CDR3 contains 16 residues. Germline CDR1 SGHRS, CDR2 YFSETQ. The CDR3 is CASRFGQGGIHTEAFF. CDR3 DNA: TGCGCCAGCAGATTTGGTCAGGGAGGCATTCACACTGAAGCTTTCTTT.

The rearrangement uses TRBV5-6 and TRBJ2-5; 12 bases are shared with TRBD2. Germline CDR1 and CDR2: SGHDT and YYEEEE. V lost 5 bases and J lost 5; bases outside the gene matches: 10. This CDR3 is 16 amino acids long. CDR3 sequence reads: CASSLAGGMGDETQYF. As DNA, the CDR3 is TGTGCCAGCAGTCTAGCGGGGGGGATGGGTGACGAGACCCAGTACTTC.

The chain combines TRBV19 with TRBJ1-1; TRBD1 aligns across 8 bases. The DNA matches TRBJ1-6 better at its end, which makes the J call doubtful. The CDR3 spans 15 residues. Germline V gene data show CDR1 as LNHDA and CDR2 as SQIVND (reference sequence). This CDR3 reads CASSLSQGDNSPLHF. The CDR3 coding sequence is TGTGCCAGTAGCCTCTCACAGGGGGATAATTCACCCCTCCACTTT.

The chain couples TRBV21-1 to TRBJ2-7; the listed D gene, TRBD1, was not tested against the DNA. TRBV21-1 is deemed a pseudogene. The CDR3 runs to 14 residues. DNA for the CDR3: TGTGCCAGCAGCAAAGGGGGGGTTGGCTACGAGCAGTACTTC. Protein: CASSKGGVGYEQYF.

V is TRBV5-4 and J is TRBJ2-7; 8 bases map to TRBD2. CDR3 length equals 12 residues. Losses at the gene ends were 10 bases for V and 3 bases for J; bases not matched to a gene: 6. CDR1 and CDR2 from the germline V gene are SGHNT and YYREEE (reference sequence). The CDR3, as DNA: TGTGCCTCCTCCAGCGGGGGCTACGAGCAGTACTTC. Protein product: CASSSGGYEQYF.

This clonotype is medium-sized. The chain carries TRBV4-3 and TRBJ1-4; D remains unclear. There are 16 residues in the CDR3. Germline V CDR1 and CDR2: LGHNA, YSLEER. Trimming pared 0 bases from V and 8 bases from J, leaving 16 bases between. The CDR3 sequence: CASSQDPSTVEEKLFF. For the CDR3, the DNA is TGCGCCAGCAGCCAAGATCCTTCAACGGTAGAGGAAAAACTGTTTTTT.

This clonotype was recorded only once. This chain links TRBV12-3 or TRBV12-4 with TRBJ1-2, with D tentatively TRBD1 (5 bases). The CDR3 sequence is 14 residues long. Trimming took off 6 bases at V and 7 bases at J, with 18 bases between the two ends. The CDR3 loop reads CASRERGRDFGYTF. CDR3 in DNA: TGTGCCAGCAGGGAGAGGGGCAGGGACTTTGGCTACACCTTC.